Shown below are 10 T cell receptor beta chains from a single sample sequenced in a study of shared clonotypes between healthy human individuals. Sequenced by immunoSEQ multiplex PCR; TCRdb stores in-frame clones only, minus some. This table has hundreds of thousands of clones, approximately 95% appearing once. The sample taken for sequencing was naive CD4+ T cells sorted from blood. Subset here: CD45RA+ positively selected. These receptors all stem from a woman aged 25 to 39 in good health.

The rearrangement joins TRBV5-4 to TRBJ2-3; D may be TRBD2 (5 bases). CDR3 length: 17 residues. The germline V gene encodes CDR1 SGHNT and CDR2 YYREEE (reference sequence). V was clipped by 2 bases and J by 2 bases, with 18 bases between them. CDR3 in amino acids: CASSLTVLAGDTDTQYF. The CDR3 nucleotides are TGTGCCAGCAGCTTAACCGTGTTGGCGGGTGACACAGATACGCAGTATTTT.

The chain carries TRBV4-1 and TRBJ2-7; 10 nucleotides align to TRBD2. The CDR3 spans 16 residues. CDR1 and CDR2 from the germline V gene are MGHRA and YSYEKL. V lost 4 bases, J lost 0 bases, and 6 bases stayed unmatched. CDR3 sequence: CASSPLLAGFSYEQYF. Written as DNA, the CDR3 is TGCGCCAGCAGCCCGTTACTAGCGGGATTCTCCTACGAGCAGTACTTC.

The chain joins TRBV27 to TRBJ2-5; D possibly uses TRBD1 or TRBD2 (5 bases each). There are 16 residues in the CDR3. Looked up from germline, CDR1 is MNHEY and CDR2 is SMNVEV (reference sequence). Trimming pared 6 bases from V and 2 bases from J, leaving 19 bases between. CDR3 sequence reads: CASRTRRGGQQETQYF. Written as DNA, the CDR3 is TGTGCCAGCAGGACCCGCCGGGGCGGCCAGCAAGAGACCCAGTACTTC.

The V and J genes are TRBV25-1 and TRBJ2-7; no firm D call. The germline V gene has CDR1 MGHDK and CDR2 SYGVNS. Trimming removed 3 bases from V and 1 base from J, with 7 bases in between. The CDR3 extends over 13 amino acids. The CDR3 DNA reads TGTGCCAGCAGTGAGCCGGATTCCTACGAGCAGTACTTC. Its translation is CASSEPDSYEQYF.

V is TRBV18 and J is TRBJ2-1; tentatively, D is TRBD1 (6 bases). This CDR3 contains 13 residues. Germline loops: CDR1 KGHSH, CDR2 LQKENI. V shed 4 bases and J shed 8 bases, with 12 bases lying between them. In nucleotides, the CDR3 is TGTGCCAGCTCACAGACAGGTCATGATGAGCAGTTCTTC. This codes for CASSQTGHDEQFF.

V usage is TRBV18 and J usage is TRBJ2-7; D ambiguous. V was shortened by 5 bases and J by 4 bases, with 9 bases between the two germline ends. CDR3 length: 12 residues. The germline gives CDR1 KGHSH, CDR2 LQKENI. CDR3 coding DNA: TGTGCCAGCTCAGTGGACGGTTACGAGCAGTACTTC. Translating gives CASSVDGYEQYF. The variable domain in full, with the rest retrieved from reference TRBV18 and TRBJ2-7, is NAGVMQNPRHLVRRRGQEARLRCSPMKGHSHVYWYRQLPEEGLKFMVYLQKENIIDESGMPKERFSAEFPKEGPSILRIQQVVRGDSAAYFCASSVDGYEQYFGPGTRLTVT.

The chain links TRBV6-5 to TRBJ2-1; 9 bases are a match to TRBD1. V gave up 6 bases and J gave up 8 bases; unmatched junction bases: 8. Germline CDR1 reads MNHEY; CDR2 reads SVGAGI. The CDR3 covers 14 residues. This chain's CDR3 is CASSMDRGLHEQFF. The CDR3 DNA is TGTGCCAGCAGCATGGACAGGGGACTGCATGAGCAGTTCTTC.

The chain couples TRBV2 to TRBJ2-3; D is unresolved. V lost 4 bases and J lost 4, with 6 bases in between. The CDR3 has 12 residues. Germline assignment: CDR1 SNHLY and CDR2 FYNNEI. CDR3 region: CASSARADTQYF. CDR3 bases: TGTGCCAGCAGTGCTAGAGCAGATACGCAGTATTTT.

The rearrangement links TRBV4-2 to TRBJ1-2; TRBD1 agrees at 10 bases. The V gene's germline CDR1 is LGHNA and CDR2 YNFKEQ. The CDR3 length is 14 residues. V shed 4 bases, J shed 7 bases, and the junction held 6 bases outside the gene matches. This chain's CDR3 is CASSLDRGNSGYTF. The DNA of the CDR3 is TGTGCCAGCAGCCTGGACAGGGGGAATAGTGGCTACACCTTC.

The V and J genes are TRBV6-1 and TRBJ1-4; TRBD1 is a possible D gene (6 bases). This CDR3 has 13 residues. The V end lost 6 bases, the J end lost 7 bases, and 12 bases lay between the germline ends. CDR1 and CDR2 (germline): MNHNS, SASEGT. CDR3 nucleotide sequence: TGTGCCAGCAGACCCTCAGGGGCTGAAAAACTGTTTTTT. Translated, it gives CASRPSGAEKLFF.